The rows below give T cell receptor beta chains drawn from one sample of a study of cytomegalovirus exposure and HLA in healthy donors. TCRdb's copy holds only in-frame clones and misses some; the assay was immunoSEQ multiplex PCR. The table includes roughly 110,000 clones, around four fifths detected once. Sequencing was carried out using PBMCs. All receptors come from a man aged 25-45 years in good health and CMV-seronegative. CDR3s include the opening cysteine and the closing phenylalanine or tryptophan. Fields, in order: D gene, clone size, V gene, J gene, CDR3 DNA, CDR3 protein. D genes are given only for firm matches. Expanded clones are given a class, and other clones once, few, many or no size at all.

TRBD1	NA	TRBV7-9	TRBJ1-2	TGTGCCAGCAGCTTCGGACAGGGGGAATATGGCTACACCTTC	CASSFGQGEYGYTF
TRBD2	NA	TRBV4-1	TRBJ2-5	TGCGCCAGCAGCCAAGATCGGACTAGCGGGGGGGTCCAAGAGACCCAGTACTTC	CASSQDRTSGGVQETQYF
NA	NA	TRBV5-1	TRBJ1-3	TGCGCCAGCAGCGCCGAAGGGACTTCAACTGGAAACACCATATATTTT	CASSAEGTSTGNTIYF
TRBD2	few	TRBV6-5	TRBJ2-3	TGTGCCAGCAGAGACATAGCGGGGGGGCAAGATACGCAGTATTTT	CASRDIAGGQDTQYF
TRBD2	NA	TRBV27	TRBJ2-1	TGTGCCAGCAGTTTATTTGCGGGAGGGGTCAGAAATGAGCAGTTCTTC	CASSLFAGGVRNEQFF
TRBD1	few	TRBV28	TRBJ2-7	TGTGCCAGCAGTTTAACCTGGGACAGGGTCTACGAGCAGTACTTC	CASSLTWDRVYEQYF
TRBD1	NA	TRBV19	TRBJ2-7	TGTGCCAGTAGTACCCGACAGGGGCCCTACGAGCAGTACTTC	CASSTRQGPYEQYF
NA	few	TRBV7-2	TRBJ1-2	TGTGCCAGCAGCCGAGGGGGTAGCGCCTATGGCTACACCTTC	CASSRGGSAYGYTF
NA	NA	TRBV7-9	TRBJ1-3	TGTGCCAGCAGCCCAGAACGAAACACCATATATTTT	CASSPERNTIYF
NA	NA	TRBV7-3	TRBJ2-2	TGTGCCAGCAGCTTATTGGGAGCCGGGGAGCTGTTTTTT	CASSLLGAGELFF
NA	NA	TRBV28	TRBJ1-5	TGTGCCATCGCCGGACTGACGACCAATGCCGGCCAGCCCCAGCATTTT	CAIAGLTTNAGQPQHF
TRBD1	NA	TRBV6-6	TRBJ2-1	TGTGCCAGCAAGGACAGGGGGAGCTTCGATGAGCAGTTCTTC	CASKDRGSFDEQFF
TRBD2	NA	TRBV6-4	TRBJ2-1	TGTGCCAGCAGTGACGGGGCGGGGGGGCTCAATGAGCAGTTCTTC	CASSDGAGGLNEQFF
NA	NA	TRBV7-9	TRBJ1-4	TGTGCCAGCAGCCCCCCCCGACGGGGTGCAACTAATGAAAAACTGTTTTTT	CASSPPRRGATNEKLFF
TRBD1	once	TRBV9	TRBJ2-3	TGTGCCAGCAGCGTAGAGGGGGCTAGCACAGATACGCAGTATTTT	CASSVEGASTDTQYF
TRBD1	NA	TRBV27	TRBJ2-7	TGTGCCAGCAGTTCAGCTACAGGGGTTGAGCAGTACTTC	CASSSATGVEQYF
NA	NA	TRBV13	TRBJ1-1	TGTGCCAGCAGCTTAGTGGCGGCATCGAACACTGAAGCTTTCTTT	CASSLVAASNTEAFF
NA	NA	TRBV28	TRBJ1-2	TGTGCCAGCAGTGTTACAGGGTACCGTGGCTACACCTTC	CASSVTGYRGYTF
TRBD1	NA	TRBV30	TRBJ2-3	TGTGCCTGGAGTGCACAGGGGAGAGGCACAGATACGCAGTATTTT	CAWSAQGRGTDTQYF
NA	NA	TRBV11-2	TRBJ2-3	TGTGCCAGCAGCTTAGAGACATTTCCCACAGATACGCAGTATTTT	CASSLETFPTDTQYF
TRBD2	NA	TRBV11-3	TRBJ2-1	TGTGCCAGCAGCCAGGGACTAGCGGGAACGTCTGAGCAGTTCTTC	CASSQGLAGTSEQFF
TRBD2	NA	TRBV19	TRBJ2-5	TGTGCCAGTAGGACGCGAGGGACTAGCGTAAACCAAGAGACCCAGTACTTC	CASRTRGTSVNQETQYF
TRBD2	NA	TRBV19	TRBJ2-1	TGTGCCAGTAGTCCCGGGACTAGCGGGAGTCAGGGTAAGAATGAGCAGTTCTTC	CASSPGTSGSQGKNEQFF
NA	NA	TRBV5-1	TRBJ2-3	TGCGCCAGCAGCTTGTGGGGGCAGGTGAGCGAAGTGGGTACGCAGTATTTT	CASSLWGQVSEVGTQYF
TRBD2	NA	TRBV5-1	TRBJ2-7	TGCGCCAGCAGCTTGGAAACTAGCGGTTCCTACGAGCAGTACTTC	CASSLETSGSYEQYF
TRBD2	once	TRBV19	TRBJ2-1	TGTGCCAGTAGTCCCCAGGGGGACATCCTAGCGGGACTGGACAATGAGCAGTTCTTC	CASSPQGDILAGLDNEQFF
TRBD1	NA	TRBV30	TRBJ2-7	TGTGCCTGGAGTGCCTGGGACAGCTACTCCTACGAGCAGTACTTC	CAWSAWDSYSYEQYF
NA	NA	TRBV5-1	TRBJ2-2	TGCGCCAGCAGGGTTGAGGGACTCGGCGGGGAGCTGTTTTTT	CASRVEGLGGELFF
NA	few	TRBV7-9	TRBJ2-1	TGTGCCAGCAGCTTTTTTCGCGGTAATGAGCAGTTCTTC	CASSFFRGNEQFF